The present T cell receptor (beta chain) was sequenced within a study of shared T cell receptors in the human thymus. V shed 0 bases, J shed 2 bases, and the junction held 8 bases outside the gene matches. The length of the CDR3 is 17 residues. Germline assignment: CDR1 LNHNV and CDR2 YYDKDF (reference sequence). Clones were read by immunoSEQ multiplex PCR, and TCRdb kept only the in-frame ones, dropping some. Of 450,000 to 650,000 clones in the sample, around 82% are singletons; the top ten hold 0.013%. The same specimen was also included in a second study, on human thymus T cells.

This receptor was identified in a boy under three years old with a congenital heart defect. The chain employs TRBV15 and TRBJ2-3; 7 bases map to TRBD2. Sample: thymocytes. The CDR3 bases are TGTGCCACCAGCAGAGATTGGGGAGCGGGAATCACAGATACGCAGTATTTT. Translated: CATSRDWGAGITDTQYF.